Included here is one TCR beta chain sequence, with context. This specimen comes from a study of T cell changes during pregnancy in multiple sclerosis. The protocol was immunoSEQ multiplex PCR, while the TCRdb copy is restricted to in-frame clones and leaves out a portion. The table lists about 46,000 clones, approximately 94% of them singletons. The CDR3 covers 15 residues. V was pared by 3 bases and J by 4 bases, with 6 bases of the junction left unmatched. In germline, CDR1 is LNHNV, CDR2 YYDKDF (reference sequence). The sequenced sample was CD8+ T cells from peripheral blood mononuclear cells, obtained in the first trimester of pregnancy. V usage is TRBV15 and J usage is TRBJ1-2, with 9 nucleotides matching TRBD1. This TCR was sampled from a female donor with multiple sclerosis, enrolled in a pregnancy study. The CDR3 DNA follows: TGTGCCACCAGCAGTCGGGACAGGGCCTTCTATGGCTACACCTTC. This codes for CATSSRDRAFYGYTF.